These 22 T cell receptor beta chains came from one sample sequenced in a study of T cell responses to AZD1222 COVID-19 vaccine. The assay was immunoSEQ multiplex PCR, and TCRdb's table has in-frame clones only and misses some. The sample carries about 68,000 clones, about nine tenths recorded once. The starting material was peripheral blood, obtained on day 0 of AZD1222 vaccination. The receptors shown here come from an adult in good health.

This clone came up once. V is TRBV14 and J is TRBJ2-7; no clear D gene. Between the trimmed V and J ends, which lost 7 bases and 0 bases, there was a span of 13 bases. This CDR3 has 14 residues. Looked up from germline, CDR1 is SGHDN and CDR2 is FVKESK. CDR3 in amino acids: CASTRTTTSYEQYF. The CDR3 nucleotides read TGTGCCAGCACTCGAACAACCACCTCCTACGAGCAGTACTTC.

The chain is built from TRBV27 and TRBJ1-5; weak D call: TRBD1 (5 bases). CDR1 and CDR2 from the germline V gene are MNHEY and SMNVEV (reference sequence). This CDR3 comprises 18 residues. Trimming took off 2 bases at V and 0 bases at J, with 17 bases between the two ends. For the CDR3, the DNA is TGTGCCAGCAGTTTACGACCGGGACGACCGGATAGCAATCAGCCCCAGCATTTT. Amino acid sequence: CASSLRPGRPDSNQPQHF.

The CDR3 DNA is TGTGCCATCAGTGAGTCACACGGGGCCGGGGAGCTGTTTTTT. Translation gives CAISESHGAGELFF. The chain uses TRBV10-3 and TRBJ2-2; D is possibly TRBD2 (5 bases). The CDR3 totals 14 residues. V lost 0 bases and J 6 bases, leaving 8 bases between the germline ends. Germline loops: CDR1 ENHRY, CDR2 SYGVKD.

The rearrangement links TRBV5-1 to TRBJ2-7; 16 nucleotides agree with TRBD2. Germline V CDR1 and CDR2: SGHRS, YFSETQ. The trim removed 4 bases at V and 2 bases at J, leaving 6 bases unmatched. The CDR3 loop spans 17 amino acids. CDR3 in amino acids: CASSGGLAGGPTYEQYF. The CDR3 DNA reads TGCGCCAGCAGCGGGGGACTAGCGGGAGGGCCTACCTACGAGCAGTACTTC.

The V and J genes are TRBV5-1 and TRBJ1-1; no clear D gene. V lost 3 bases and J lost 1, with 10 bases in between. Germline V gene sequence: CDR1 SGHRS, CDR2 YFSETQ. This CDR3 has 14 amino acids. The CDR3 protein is CASSSGTWNTEAFF. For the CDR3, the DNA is TGCGCCAGCAGCTCGGGAACTTGGAACACTGAAGCTTTCTTT. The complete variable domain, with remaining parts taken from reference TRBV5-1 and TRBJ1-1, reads KAGVTQTPRYLIKTRGQQVTLSCSPISGHRSVSWYQQTPGQGLQFLFEYFSETQRNKGNFPGRFSGRQFSNSRSEMNVSTLELGDSALYLCASSSGTWNTEAFFGQGTRLTVV.

The CDR3 spells CASSQDGASGSGRELFF. In DNA, the CDR3 is TGCGCCAGCAGCCAAGATGGCGCTAGCGGGTCAGGGAGGGAGCTGTTTTTT. This chain connects TRBV4-1 to TRBJ2-2, with TRBD2 matching 8 bases. This CDR3 region has 17 residues. J was trimmed by 9 bases and V by 0 bases; bases with no gene match: 12. Germline loops: CDR1 MGHRA, CDR2 YSYEKL.

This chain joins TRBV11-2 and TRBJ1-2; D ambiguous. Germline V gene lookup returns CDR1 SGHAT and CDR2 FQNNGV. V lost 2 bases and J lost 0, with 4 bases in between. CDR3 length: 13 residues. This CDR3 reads CASSLTTNYGYTF. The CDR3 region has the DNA TGTGCCAGCAGCTTAACAACTAACTATGGCTACACCTTC.

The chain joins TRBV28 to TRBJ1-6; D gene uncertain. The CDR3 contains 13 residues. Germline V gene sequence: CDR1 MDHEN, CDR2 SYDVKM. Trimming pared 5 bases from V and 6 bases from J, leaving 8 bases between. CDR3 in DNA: TGTGCCAGCAGTCCCGGATCTAATTCACCCCTCCACTTT. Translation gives CASSPGSNSPLHF.

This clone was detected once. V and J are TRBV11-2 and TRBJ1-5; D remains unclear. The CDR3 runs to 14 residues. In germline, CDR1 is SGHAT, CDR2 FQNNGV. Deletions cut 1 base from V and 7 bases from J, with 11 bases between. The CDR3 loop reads CASSLGGGYQPQHF. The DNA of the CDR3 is TGTGCCAGCAGCTTAGGGGGAGGGTACCAGCCCCAGCATTTT. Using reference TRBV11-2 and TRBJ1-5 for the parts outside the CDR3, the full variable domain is EAGVAQSPRYKIIEKRQSVAFWCNPISGHATLYWYQQILGQGPKLLIQFQNNGVVDDSQLPKDRFSAERLKGVDSTLKIQPAKLEDSAVYLCASSLGGGYQPQHFGDGTRLSIL.

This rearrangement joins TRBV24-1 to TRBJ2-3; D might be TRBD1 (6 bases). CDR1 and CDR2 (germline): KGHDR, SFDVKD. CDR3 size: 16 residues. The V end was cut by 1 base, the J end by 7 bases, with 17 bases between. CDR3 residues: CATSDFTTGRGYTQYF. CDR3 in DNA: TGTGCCACCAGTGATTTCACGACAGGAAGGGGTTATACGCAGTATTTT.

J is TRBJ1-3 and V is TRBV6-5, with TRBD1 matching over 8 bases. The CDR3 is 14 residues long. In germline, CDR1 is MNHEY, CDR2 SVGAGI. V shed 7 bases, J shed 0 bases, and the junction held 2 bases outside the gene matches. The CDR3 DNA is TGTGCCAGCACCACAGGGGGCTCTGGAAACACCATATATTTT. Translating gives CASTTGGSGNTIYF.

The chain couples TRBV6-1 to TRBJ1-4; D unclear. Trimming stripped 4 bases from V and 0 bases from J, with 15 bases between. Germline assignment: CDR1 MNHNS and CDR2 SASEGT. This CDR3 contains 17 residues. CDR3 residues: CASSALPLVATNEKLFF. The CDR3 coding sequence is TGTGCCAGCAGTGCTCTGCCCTTAGTTGCAACTAATGAAAAACTGTTTTTT.

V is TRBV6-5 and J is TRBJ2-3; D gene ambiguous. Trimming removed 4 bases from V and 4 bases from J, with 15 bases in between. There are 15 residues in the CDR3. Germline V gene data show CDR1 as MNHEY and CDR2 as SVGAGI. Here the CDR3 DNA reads TGTGCCAGCAGTTCCGGGTGGGGAAGGCCAGATACGCAGTATTTT. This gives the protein CASSSGWGRPDTQYF.

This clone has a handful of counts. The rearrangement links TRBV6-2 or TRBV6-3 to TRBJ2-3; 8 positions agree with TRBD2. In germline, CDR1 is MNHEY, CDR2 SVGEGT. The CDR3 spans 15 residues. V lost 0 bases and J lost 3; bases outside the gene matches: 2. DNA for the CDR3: TGTGCCAGCAGTTACTCGGGACTAGAGACAGATACGCAGTATTTT. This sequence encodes CASSYSGLETDTQYF.

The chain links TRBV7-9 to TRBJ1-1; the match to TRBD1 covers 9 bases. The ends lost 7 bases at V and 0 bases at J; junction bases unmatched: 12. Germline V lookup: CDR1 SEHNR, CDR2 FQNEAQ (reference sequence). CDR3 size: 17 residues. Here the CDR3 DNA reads TGTGCCAGCACCGTGGGACAGGGAATTGACATGAACACTGAAGCTTTCTTT. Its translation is CASTVGQGIDMNTEAFF.

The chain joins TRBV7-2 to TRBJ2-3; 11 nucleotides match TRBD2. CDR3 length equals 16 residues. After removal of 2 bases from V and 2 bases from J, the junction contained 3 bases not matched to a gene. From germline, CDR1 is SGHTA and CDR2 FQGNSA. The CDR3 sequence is CASSLTGLAATDTQYF. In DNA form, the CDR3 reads TGTGCCAGCAGCTTAACGGGACTAGCGGCCACAGATACGCAGTATTTT.

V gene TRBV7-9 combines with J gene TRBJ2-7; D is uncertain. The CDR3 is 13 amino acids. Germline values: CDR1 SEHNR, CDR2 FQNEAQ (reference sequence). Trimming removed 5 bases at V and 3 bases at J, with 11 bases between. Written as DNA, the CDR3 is TGTGCCAGCAGCCCCTCCGCTTACTACGAGCAGTACTTC. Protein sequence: CASSPSAYYEQYF. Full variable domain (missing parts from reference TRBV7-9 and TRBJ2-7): DTGVSQNPRHKITKRGQNVTFRCDPISEHNRLYWYRQTLGQGPEFLTYFQNEAQLEKSRLLSDRFSAERPKGSFSTLEIQRTEQGDSAMYLCASSPSAYYEQYFGPGTRLTVT.

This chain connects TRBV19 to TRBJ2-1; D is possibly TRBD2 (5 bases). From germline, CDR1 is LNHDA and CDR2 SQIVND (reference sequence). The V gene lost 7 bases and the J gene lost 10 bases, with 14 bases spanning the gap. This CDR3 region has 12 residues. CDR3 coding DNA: TGTGCCAGTAAGTCGGGATATAGGGAGCAGTTCTTC. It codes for CASKSGYREQFF.

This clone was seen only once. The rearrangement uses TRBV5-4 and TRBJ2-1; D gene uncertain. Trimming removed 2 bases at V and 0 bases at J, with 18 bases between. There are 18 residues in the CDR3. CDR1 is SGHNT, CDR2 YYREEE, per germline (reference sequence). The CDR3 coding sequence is TGTGCCAGCAGCTTAGACTTCGGCGGTAGGAACTCCTACAATGAGCAGTTCTTC. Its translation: CASSLDFGGRNSYNEQFF.

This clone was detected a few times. CDR3 amino acids: CASRIAGLNQPQHF. CDR3 DNA sequence: TGTGCCAGCCGAATCGCAGGCCTTAATCAGCCCCAGCATTTT. The chain links TRBV27 to TRBJ1-5; D unresolved. This CDR3 spans 14 amino acids. V lost 8 bases and J lost 4, with 15 bases in between. Germline values: CDR1 MNHEY, CDR2 SMNVEV (reference sequence).

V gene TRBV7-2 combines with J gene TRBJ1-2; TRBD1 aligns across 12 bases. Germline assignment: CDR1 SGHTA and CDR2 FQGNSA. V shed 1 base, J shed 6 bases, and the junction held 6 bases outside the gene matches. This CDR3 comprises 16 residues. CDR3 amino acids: CASSLDPGQGADGYTF. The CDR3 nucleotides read TGTGCCAGCAGCTTAGACCCGGGACAGGGGGCGGATGGCTACACCTTC.

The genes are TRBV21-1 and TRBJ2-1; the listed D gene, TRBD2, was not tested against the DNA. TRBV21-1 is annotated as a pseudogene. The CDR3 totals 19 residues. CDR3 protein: CASSKAHLSGRGVTSEQFF. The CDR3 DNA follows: TGTGCCAGCAGCAAAGCGCATCTTAGCGGGAGAGGAGTTACAAGTGAGCAGTTCTTC.